This TCR beta chain came from a study of breast tumors, draining lymph nodes, adjacent tissues. TCRdb used MiXCR to reprocess the multiplex PCR reads, holding one entry per CDR3 protein. The table records 250,000 or so distinct CDR3 sequences, roughly 30% of them present only once. This CDR3 contains 15 residues. The germline CDR1 and CDR2 sequences are SGHTA and FQGNSA. Axillary draining lymph nodes of breast cancer patients supplied the node samples. On this clonotype: Its antigen is as yet unknown. One end of the junction is discordant with germline, which a read error may explain.

Findings and limits, study-wide: That most tumor T cells come from lymph nodes remained unproven. Data fit most tumor T cells coming from lymph node, expanding in tumor. Tumors had less TCR diversity than lymph nodes, more than nontumor tissue.

The rearrangement joins TRBV7-2 to TRBJ1-4; 7 bases align to TRBD1. This TCR derives from a female donor with breast cancer. Some clones in this sample may be carry-over from other donors' samples. The source material was axillary lymph node tissue. CDR3: CASSLGPGGEERLFF. As DNA, the CDR3 is TGTGCCAGCAGCTTAGGCCCAGGGGGAGAGGAAAGACTGTTTTTT.